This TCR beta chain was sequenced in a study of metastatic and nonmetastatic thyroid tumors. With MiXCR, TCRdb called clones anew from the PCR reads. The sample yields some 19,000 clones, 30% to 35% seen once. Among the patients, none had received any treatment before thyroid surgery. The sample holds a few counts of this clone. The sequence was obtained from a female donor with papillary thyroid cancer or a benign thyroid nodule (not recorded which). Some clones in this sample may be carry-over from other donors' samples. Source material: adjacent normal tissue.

The CDR3 protein is CASSYAGLAGDNEQFF. Written as DNA, the CDR3 is TGTGCCAGCAGTTACGCGGGACTAGCGGGGGACAATGAGCAGTTCTTC. This chain joins TRBV6-2 or TRBV6-3 and TRBJ2-1, with 14 bases aligning to TRBD2. V trimming: 2 bases; J trimming: 5 bases; junction bases outside the gene matches: 2. The CDR3 has 16 amino acids. Germline values: CDR1 MNHEY, CDR2 SVGEGT.